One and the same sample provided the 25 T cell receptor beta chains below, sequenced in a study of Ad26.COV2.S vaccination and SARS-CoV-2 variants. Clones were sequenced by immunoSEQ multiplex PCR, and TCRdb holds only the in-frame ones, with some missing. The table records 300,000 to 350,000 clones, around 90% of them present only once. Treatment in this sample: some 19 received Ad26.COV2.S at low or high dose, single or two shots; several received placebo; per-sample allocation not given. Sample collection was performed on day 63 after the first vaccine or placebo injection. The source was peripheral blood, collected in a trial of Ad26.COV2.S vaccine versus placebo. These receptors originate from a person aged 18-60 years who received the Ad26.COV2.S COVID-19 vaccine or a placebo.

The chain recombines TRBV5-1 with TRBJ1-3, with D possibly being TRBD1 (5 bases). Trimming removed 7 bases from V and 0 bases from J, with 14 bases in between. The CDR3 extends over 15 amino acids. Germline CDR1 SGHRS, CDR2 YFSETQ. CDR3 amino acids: CASRTDSSSGNTIYF. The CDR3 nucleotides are TGCGCCAGCCGAACCGACAGTAGCTCTGGAAACACCATATATTTT.

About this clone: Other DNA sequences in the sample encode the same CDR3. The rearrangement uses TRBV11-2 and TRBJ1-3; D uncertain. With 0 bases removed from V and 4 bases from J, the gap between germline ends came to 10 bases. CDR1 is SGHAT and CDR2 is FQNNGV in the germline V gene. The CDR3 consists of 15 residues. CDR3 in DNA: TGTGCCAGCAGCTTAGATCGGGCGAGGGGAAACACCATATATTTT. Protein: CASSLDRARGNTIYF. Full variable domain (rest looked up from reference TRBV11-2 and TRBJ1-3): EAGVAQSPRYKIIEKRQSVAFWCNPISGHATLYWYQQILGQGPKLLIQFQNNGVVDDSQLPKDRFSAERLKGVDSTLKIQPAKLEDSAVYLCASSLDRARGNTIYFGEGSWLTVV.

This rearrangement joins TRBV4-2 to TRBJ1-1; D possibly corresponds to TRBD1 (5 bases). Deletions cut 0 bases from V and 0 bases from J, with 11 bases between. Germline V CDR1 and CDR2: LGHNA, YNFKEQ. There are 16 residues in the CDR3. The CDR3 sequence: CASSQETGFMNTEAFF. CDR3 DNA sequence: TGTGCCAGCAGCCAAGAAACAGGCTTCATGAACACTGAAGCTTTCTTT.

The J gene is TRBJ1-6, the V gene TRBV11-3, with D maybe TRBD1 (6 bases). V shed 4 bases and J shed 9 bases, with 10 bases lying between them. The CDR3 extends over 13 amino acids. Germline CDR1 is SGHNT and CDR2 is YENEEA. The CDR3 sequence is CASSSDRVSPLHF. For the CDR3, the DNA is TGTGCCAGCAGCTCGGACAGAGTTTCACCCCTCCACTTT. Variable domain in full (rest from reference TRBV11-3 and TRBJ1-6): EAGVVQSPRYKIIEKKQPVAFWCNPISGHNTLYWYLQNLGQGPELLIRYENEEAVDDSQLPKDRFSAERLKGVDSTLKIQPAELGDSAVYLCASSSDRVSPLHFGNGTRLTVT.

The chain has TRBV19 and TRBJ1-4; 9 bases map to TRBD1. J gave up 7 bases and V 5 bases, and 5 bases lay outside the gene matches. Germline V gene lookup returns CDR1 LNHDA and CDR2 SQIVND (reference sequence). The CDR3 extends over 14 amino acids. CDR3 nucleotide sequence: TGTGCCAGTAGTGGAGGGACAGGGTCTGAAAAACTGTTTTTT. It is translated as CASSGGTGSEKLFF.

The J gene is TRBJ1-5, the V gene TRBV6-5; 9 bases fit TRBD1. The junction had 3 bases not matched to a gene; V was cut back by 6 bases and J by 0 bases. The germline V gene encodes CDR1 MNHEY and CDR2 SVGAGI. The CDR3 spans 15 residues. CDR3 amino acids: CASRGQGGSNQPQHF. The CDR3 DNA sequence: TGTGCCAGCAGGGGACAGGGAGGTAGCAATCAGCCCCAGCATTTT.

CDR3 in amino acids: CATSRESGRTGELFF. The CDR3 DNA sequence: TGTGCCACCAGCAGAGAAAGTGGGCGAACCGGGGAGCTGTTTTTT. The chain has TRBV15 and TRBJ2-2; D call uncertain. CDR1 LNHNV and CDR2 YYDKDF come from the germline V gene (reference sequence). The CDR3 length is 15 residues. V was cut by 0 bases and J by 5 bases, with 10 bases left in between. Together with reference TRBV15 and TRBJ2-2, the CDR3 gives the full variable domain: DAMVIQNPRYQVTQFGKPVTLSCSQTLNHNVMYWYQQKSSQAPKLLFHYYDKDFNNEADTPDNFQSRRPNTSFCFLDIRSPGLGDTAMYLCATSRESGRTGELFFGEGSRLTVL.

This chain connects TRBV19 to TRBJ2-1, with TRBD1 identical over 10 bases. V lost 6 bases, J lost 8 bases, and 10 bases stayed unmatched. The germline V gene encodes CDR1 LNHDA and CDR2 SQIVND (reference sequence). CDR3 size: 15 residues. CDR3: CASRPPWDRGYEQFF. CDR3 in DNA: TGTGCCAGTAGGCCCCCGTGGGACAGGGGTTATGAGCAGTTCTTC.

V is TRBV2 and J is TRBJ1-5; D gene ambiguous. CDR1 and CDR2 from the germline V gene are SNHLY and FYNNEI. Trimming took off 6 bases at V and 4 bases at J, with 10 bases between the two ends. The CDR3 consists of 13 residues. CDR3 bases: TGTGCCAGCAGGCAGCAACCTAATCAGCCCCAGCATTTT. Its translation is CASRQQPNQPQHF.

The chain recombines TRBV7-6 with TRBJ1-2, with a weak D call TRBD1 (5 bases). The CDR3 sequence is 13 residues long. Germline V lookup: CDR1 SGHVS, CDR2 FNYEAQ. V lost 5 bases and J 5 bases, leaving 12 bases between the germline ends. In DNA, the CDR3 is TGTGCCAGCAGCCAGGGAAACGAGTATGGCTACACCTTC. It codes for CASSQGNEYGYTF.

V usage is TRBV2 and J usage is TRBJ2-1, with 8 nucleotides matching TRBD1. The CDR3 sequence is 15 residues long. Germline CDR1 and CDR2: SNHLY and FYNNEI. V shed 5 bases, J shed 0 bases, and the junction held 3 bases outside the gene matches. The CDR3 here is CASSNQGASYNEQFF. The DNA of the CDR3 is TGTGCCAGCAGTAACCAGGGGGCCTCCTACAATGAGCAGTTCTTC.

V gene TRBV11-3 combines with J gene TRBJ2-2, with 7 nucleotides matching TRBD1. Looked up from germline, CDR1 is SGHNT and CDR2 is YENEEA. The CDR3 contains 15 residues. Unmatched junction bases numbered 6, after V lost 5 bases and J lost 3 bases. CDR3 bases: TGTGCCAGCAGCCGTCACAGGGGAGACACCGGGGAGCTGTTTTTT. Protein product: CASSRHRGDTGELFF.

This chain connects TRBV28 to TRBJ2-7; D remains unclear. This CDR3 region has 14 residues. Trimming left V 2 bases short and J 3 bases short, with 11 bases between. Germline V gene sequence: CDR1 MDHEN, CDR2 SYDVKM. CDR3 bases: TGTGCCAGCAGTTTAGACATAGTGTACTACGAGCAGTACTTC. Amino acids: CASSLDIVYYEQYF. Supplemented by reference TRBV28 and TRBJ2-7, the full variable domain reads DVKVTQSSRYLVKRTGEKVFLECVQDMDHENMFWYRQDPGLGLRLIYFSYDVKMKEKGDIPEGYSVSREKKERFSLILESASTNQTSMYLCASSLDIVYYEQYFGPGTRLTVT.

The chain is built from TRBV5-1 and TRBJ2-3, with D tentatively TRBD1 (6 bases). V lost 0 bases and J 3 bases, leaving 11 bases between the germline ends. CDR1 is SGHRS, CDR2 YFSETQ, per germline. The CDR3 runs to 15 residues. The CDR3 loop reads CASSLGGGPTDTQYF. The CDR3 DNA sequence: TGCGCCAGCAGCTTGGGAGGGGGACCAACAGATACGCAGTATTTT.

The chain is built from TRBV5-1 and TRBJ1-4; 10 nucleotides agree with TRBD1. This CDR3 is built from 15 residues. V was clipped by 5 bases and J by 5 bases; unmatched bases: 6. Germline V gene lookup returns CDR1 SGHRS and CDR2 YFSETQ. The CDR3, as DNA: TGCGCCAGCAGTCCCGACAGGGGGCCGAATGAAAAACTGTTTTTT. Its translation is CASSPDRGPNEKLFF. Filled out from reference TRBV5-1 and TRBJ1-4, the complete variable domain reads KAGVTQTPRYLIKTRGQQVTLSCSPISGHRSVSWYQQTPGQGLQFLFEYFSETQRNKGNFPGRFSGRQFSNSRSEMNVSTLELGDSALYLCASSPDRGPNEKLFFGSGTQLSVL.

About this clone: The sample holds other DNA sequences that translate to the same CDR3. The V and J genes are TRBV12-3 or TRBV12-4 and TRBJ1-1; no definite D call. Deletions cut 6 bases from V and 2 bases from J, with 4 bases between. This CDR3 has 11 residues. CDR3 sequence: CASSFNTEAFF. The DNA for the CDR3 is TGTGCCAGCAGCTTCAACACTGAAGCTTTCTTT.

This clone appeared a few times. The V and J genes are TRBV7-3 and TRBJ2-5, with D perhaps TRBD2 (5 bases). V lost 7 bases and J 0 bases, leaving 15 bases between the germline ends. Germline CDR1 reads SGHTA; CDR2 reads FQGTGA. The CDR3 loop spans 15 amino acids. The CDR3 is CASTEGGLDQETQYF. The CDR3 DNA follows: TGTGCCAGCACCGAGGGCGGGTTGGACCAAGAGACCCAGTACTTC.

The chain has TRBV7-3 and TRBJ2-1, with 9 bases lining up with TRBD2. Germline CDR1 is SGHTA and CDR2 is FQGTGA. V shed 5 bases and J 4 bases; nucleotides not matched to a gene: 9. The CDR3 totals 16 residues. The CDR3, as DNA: TGTGCCAGCAGCGCCTTTAGCGGGGGCCGATACAATGAGCAGTTCTTC. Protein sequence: CASSAFSGGRYNEQFF.

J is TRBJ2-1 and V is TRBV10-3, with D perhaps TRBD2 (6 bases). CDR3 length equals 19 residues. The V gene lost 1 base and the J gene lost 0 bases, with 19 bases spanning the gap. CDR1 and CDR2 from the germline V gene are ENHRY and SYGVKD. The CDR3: CAISELLDYPLSSYNEQFF. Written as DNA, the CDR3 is TGTGCCATCAGTGAGTTATTGGACTACCCTCTGAGCTCCTACAATGAGCAGTTCTTC.

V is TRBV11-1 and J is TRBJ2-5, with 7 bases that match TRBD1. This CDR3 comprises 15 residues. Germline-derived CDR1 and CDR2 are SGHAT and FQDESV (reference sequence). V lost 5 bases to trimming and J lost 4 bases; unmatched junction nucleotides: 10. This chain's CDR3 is CASSLEGGEGETQYF. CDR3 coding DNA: TGTGCCAGCAGCCTCGAAGGGGGCGAAGGAGAGACCCAGTACTTC.

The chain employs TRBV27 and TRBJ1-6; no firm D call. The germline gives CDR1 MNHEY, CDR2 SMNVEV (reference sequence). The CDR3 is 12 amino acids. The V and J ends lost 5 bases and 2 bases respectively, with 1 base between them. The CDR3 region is CASSAYNSPLHF. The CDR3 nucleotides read TGTGCCAGCAGTGCCTATAATTCACCCCTCCACTTT.

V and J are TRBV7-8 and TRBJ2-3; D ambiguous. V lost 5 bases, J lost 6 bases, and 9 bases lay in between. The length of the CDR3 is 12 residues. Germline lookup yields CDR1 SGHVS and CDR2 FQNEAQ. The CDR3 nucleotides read TGTGCCAGCAGCCCCTCGCGGGATACGCAGTATTTT. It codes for CASSPSRDTQYF.

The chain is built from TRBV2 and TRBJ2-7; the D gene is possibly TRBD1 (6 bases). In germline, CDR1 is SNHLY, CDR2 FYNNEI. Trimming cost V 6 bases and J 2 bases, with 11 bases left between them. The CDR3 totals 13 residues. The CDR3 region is CASRSGATYEQYF. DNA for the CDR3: TGTGCCAGCAGATCAGGGGCCACCTACGAGCAGTACTTC.

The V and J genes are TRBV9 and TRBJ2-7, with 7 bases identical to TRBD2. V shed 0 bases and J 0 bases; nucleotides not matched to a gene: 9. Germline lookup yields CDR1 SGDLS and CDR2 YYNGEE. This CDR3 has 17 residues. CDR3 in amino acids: CASSVDPRPGGSYEQYF. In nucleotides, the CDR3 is TGTGCCAGCAGCGTAGACCCGCGGCCGGGAGGCTCCTACGAGCAGTACTTC.

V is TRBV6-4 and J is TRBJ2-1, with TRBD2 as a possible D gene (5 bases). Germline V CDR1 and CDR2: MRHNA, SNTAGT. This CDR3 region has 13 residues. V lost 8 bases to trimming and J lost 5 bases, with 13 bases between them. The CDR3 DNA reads TGTGCCAGCGCAATCGAGGGAAACAATGAGCAGTTCTTC. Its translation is CASAIEGNNEQFF.